The 2 T cell receptor beta chains below come from one sample, sequenced in a study of identical twins. TCRdb redid the calling of the 5' RACE reads with MiXCR, one entry per CDR3 protein. The table includes 450,000 or so distinct CDR3 sequences, roughly an eighth detected once. These same data were also listed under a study on yellow fever vaccine responses in identical twins.

Sequences were obtained from CD4+ T cells sorted from blood. Receptors were obtained from a woman younger than 35 in good health.

V gene TRBV7-2 combines with J gene TRBJ2-2, with D hard to call. V was trimmed by 4 bases and J by 5 bases, leaving 11 bases between them. The CDR3 covers 14 residues. From germline, CDR1 is SGHTA and CDR2 FQGNSA. CDR3 sequence (DNA): TGTGCCAGCAGCTCGGACCTAAAAACCGGGGAGCTGTTTTTT. Its protein product is CASSSDLKTGELFF.

This clonotype was detected ten times or more. The chain uses TRBV3-1 and TRBJ2-1, with 9 bases identical to TRBD2. V dropped 3 bases and J dropped 6; count of bases not matched to a gene: 3. Germline values: CDR1 LGHDT, CDR2 YNNKEL (reference sequence). The CDR3 is 14 residues long. The CDR3 loop is CASSHAGGGNEQFF. DNA for the CDR3: TGTGCCAGCAGCCACGCGGGGGGGGGCAATGAGCAGTTCTTC.